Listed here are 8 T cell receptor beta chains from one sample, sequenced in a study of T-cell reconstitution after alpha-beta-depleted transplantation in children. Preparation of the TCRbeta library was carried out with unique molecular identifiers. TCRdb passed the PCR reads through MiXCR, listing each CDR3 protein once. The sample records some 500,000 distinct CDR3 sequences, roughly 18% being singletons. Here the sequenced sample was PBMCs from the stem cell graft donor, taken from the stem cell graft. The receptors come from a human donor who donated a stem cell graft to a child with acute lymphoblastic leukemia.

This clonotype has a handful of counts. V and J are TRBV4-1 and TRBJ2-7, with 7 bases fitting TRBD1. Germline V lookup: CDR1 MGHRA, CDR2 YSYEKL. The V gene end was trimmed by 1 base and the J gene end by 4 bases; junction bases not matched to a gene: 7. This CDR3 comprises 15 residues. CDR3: CASSQVLAGGYEQYF. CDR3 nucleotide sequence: TGCGCCAGCAGCCAAGTTCTAGCAGGGGGTTACGAGCAGTACTTC.

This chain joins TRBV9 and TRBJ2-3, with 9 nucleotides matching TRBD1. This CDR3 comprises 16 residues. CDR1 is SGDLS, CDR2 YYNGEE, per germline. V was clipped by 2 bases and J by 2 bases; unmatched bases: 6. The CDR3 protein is CASSVTGGRNTDTQYF. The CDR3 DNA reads TGTGCCAGCAGCGTTACAGGGGGCCGGAACACAGATACGCAGTATTTT.

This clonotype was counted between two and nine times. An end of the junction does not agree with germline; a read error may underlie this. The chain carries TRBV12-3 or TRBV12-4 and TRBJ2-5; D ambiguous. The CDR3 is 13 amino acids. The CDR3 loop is CASSLDQTETQYF. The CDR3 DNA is TGTGCCAGCAGCTTAGACCAAACAGAGACCCAGTACTTC.

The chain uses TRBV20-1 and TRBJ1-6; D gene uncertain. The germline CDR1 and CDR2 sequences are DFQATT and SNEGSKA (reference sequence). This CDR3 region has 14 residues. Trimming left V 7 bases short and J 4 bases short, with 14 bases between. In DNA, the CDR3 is TGCAGTGGTGGAAACAAAATTTATAATTCACCCCTCCACTTT. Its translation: CSGGNKIYNSPLHF.

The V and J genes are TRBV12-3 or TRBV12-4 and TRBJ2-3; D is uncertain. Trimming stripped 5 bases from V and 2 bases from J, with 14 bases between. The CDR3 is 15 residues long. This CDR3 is CASSPNPILTDTQYF. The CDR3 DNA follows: TGTGCCAGCAGTCCCAACCCGATCCTCACAGATACGCAGTATTTT.

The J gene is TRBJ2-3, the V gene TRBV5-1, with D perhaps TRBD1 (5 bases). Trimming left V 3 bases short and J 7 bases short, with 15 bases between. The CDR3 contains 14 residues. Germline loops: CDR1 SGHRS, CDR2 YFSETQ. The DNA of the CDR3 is TGCGCCAGCAGCTCCGTTGACAGTTCCTATACGCAGTATTTT. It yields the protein CASSSVDSSYTQYF.

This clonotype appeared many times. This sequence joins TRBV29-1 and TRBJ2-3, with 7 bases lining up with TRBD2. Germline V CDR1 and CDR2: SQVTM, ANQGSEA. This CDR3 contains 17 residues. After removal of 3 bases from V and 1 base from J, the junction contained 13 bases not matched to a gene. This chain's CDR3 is CSVDPLREGAGTDTQYF. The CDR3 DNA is TGCAGCGTTGACCCTTTGAGGGAGGGCGCGGGCACAGATACGCAGTATTTT.

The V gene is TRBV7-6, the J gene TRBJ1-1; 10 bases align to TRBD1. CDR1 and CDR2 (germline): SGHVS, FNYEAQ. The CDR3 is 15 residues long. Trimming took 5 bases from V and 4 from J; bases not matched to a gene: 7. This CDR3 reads CASSPGTGEGTEAFF. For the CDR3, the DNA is TGTGCCAGCAGCCCCGGGACAGGGGAAGGCACTGAAGCTTTCTTT.